What follows is one TCR beta chain and its context. The repertoire was sequenced with immunoSEQ multiplex PCR; TCRdb's copy has only in-frame clones and lacks some. The data contain 7,000 to 8,000 clones, under 90% of them singletons. Trimming pared 1 base from V and 4 bases from J, leaving 12 bases between. From germline, CDR1 is MNHEY and CDR2 SMNVEV (reference sequence). The CDR3 loop spans 15 amino acids. These data originate in a study of T cell clones after liver transplantation. Study as a whole: TCRbeta sequencing after a pre-transplant mixed lymphocyte reaction identified graft-donor-reactive clones, later tracked in post-transplant blood.

This clonotype originated in a human donor who received a liver transplant. The J gene is TRBJ2-3, the V gene TRBV27, with a tentative D call TRBD1 (5 bases). Sequences were derived from CD8+ T cells from blood, sampled before liver transplant. The CDR3 bases are TGTGCCAGCAGTTTATTAGGGGATGTAGCAGATACGCAGTATTTT. Residues: CASSLLGDVADTQYF.